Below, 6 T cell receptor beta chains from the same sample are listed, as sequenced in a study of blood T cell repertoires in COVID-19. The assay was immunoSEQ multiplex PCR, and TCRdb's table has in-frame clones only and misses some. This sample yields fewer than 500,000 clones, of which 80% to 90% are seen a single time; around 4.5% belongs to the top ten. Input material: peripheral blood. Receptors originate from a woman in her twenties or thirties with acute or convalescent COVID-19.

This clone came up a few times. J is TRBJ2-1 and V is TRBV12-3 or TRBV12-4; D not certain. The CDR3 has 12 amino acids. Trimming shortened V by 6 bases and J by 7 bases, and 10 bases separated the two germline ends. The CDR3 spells CASRPQSNEQFF. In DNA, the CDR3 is TGTGCCAGCAGGCCCCAGTCTAATGAGCAGTTCTTC.

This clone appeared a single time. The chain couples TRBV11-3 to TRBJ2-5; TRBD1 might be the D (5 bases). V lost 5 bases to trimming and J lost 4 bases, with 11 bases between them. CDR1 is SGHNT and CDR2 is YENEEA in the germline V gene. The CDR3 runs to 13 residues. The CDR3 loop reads CASSRGHGETQYF. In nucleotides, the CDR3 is TGTGCCAGCAGCAGGGGTCATGGAGAGACCCAGTACTTC.

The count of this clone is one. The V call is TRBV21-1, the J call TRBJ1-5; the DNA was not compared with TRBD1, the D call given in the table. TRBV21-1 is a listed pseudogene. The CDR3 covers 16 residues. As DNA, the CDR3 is TGTGCCAGCAGCACCTCACAGGGGGCGGACCGACAGCCCCAGCATTTT. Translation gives CASSTSQGADRQPQHF.

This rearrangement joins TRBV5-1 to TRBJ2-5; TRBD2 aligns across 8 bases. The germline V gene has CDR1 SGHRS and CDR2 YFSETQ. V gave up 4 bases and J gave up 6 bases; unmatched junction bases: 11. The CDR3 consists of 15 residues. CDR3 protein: CASSPPGTSPKTQYF. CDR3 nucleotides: TGCGCCAGCAGCCCGCCGGGGACTAGTCCAAAGACCCAGTACTTC. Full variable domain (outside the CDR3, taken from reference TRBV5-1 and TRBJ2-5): KAGVTQTPRYLIKTRGQQVTLSCSPISGHRSVSWYQQTPGQGLQFLFEYFSETQRNKGNFPGRFSGRQFSNSRSEMNVSTLELGDSALYLCASSPPGTSPKTQYFGPGTRLLVL.

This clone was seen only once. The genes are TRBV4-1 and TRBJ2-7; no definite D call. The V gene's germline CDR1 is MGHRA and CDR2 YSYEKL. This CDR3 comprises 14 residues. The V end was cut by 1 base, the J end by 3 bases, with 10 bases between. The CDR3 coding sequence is TGCGCCAGCAGCCAAGTTTCCGGAGACTACGAGCAGTACTTC. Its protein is CASSQVSGDYEQYF.

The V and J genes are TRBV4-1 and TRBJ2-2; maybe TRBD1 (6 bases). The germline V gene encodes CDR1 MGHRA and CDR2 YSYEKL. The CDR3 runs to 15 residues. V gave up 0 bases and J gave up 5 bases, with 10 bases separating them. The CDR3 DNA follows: TGCGCCAGCAGCCAAGATAGGCAGGGGACCGGGGAGCTGTTTTTT. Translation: CASSQDRQGTGELFF.